Listed below are T cell receptor beta chains from one sample, sequenced in a study of technical replicates of blood from a few donors. Here immunoSEQ multiplex PCR was the method, and the copy in TCRdb shows in-frame clones only, minus some. The data show tens of thousands of clones, 90% to 95% seen once. The sequenced sample was T cells isolated from PBMCs. These receptors came from a human donor in good health. Both conserved end residues are part of each CDR3. Size is omitted from some rows. Given values are once, few, many or a class for expanded clones.

j_gene: TRBJ1-3; abundance: NA; v_gene: TRBV6-1; CDR3aa: CASSEEGGSFTIYF
j_gene: TRBJ2-3; abundance: NA; v_gene: TRBV10-2; CDR3aa: CASSPEVSTQYF
j_gene: TRBJ2-7; abundance: NA; v_gene: TRBV19; CDR3aa: CATRGQSYEQYF
j_gene: TRBJ2-2; abundance: NA; v_gene: TRBV7-8; CDR3aa: CASSLTIAATGELFF
j_gene: TRBJ1-1; abundance: NA; v_gene: TRBV29-1; CDR3aa: CSVGWLDGVEAFF
j_gene: TRBJ2-1; abundance: NA; v_gene: TRBV2; CDR3aa: CARETSGTARNEQFF
j_gene: TRBJ2-2; abundance: NA; v_gene: TRBV5-1; CDR3aa: CASSPGAGELFF
j_gene: TRBJ2-1; abundance: NA; v_gene: TRBV19; CDR3aa: CASSMQGGPYAEQFF
j_gene: TRBJ2-7; abundance: NA; v_gene: TRBV7-2; CDR3aa: CASSLTSGHNYEQYF
j_gene: TRBJ1-2; abundance: NA; v_gene: TRBV23-1; CDR3aa: CASSQSRTNYGYTF
j_gene: TRBJ2-5; abundance: NA; v_gene: TRBV11-1; CDR3aa: CASTPLRTSGRETQYF
j_gene: TRBJ1-2; abundance: NA; v_gene: TRBV30; CDR3aa: CAWSAQGVGYGYTF
j_gene: TRBJ1-1; abundance: NA; v_gene: TRBV6-1; CDR3aa: CASSLHVMNTEAFF
j_gene: TRBJ1-2; abundance: NA; v_gene: TRBV27; CDR3aa: CASSLWANYGYTF
j_gene: TRBJ2-7; abundance: NA; v_gene: TRBV15; CDR3aa: CATSRDSGGFYEQYF
j_gene: TRBJ2-7; abundance: NA; v_gene: TRBV30; CDR3aa: CAWSHRAGGDEQYF
j_gene: TRBJ1-1; abundance: NA; v_gene: TRBV7-9; CDR3aa: CASSSYREPNTEAFF
j_gene: TRBJ2-3; abundance: NA; v_gene: TRBV9; CDR3aa: CASSVGGLAGGRGTQYF
j_gene: TRBJ2-5; abundance: few; v_gene: TRBV12-5; CDR3aa: CASGQNQETQYF
j_gene: TRBJ2-7; abundance: NA; v_gene: TRBV28; CDR3aa: CATSSGTGPYEQYF
j_gene: TRBJ2-2; abundance: NA; v_gene: TRBV19; CDR3aa: CASSRNTGELFF
j_gene: TRBJ2-7; abundance: NA; v_gene: TRBV7-9; CDR3aa: CASEAGPMTYEQYF
j_gene: TRBJ2-2; abundance: NA; v_gene: TRBV11-3; CDR3aa: CASSFGTSGSNTGELFF
j_gene: TRBJ2-4; abundance: NA; v_gene: TRBV28; CDR3aa: CASSFDSQAGAKNIQYF
j_gene: TRBJ2-5; abundance: NA; v_gene: TRBV28; CDR3aa: CASSFPAQETQYF
j_gene: TRBJ2-5; abundance: once; v_gene: TRBV4-1; CDR3aa: CASSQPQETQYF
j_gene: TRBJ2-3; abundance: NA; v_gene: TRBV28; CDR3aa: CASSSTSGLAGAQYF
j_gene: TRBJ2-5; abundance: NA; v_gene: TRBV5-1; CDR3aa: CASSLVSGEETQYF
j_gene: TRBJ2-7; abundance: NA; v_gene: TRBV11-2; CDR3aa: CASSPWALAGPYEQYF
j_gene: TRBJ2-1; abundance: NA; v_gene: TRBV6-1; CDR3aa: CASSPGTGPYNEQFF
j_gene: TRBJ2-7; abundance: NA; v_gene: TRBV5-1; CDR3aa: CASSLEGRSYEQYF
j_gene: TRBJ1-2; abundance: NA; v_gene: TRBV29-1; CDR3aa: CSVARQGQYGYTF
j_gene: TRBJ1-6; abundance: NA; v_gene: TRBV19; CDR3aa: CASSRQVTNSPLHF
j_gene: TRBJ2-7; abundance: NA; v_gene: TRBV19; CDR3aa: CASSITSGSEQYF
j_gene: TRBJ1-5; abundance: NA; v_gene: TRBV7-8; CDR3aa: CASSLVSLQGAYQPQHF
j_gene: TRBJ2-1; abundance: NA; v_gene: TRBV27; CDR3aa: CASSLTSGNEIKDEQFF
j_gene: TRBJ2-3; abundance: NA; v_gene: TRBV5-1; CDR3aa: CATGAGFTDTQYF
j_gene: TRBJ1-1; abundance: once; v_gene: TRBV7-9; CDR3aa: CASRPEETLEAFF
j_gene: TRBJ2-1; abundance: NA; v_gene: TRBV27; CDR3aa: CASSDRYNEQFF
j_gene: TRBJ1-2; abundance: NA; v_gene: TRBV29-1; CDR3aa: CSVDGTGSYYGYTF
j_gene: TRBJ2-3; abundance: NA; v_gene: TRBV19; CDR3aa: CASSTGLAGGYTDTQYF
j_gene: TRBJ1-5; abundance: NA; v_gene: TRBV6-5; CDR3aa: CASGREGRGNQPQHF
j_gene: TRBJ2-5; abundance: NA; v_gene: TRBV29-1; CDR3aa: CSVGLQGVETQYF
j_gene: TRBJ2-7; abundance: NA; v_gene: TRBV19; CDR3aa: CASSTAGQGNEQYF
j_gene: TRBJ1-2; abundance: once; v_gene: TRBV4-1; CDR3aa: CASSPSTGSYGYTF
j_gene: TRBJ2-3; abundance: NA; v_gene: TRBV5-1; CDR3aa: CASSTGGASPTDTQYF
j_gene: TRBJ1-5; abundance: once; v_gene: TRBV4-1; CDR3aa: CASSQEGVEGNQPQHF
j_gene: TRBJ2-7; abundance: NA; v_gene: TRBV5-5; CDR3aa: CASSYTSDSSYEQYF
j_gene: TRBJ2-7; abundance: NA; v_gene: TRBV6-1; CDR3aa: CASSEATVSLYEQYF
j_gene: TRBJ2-3; abundance: once; v_gene: TRBV7-8; CDR3aa: CASSLARLAGRTDTQYF
j_gene: TRBJ2-1; abundance: once; v_gene: TRBV30; CDR3aa: CAWNNYNEQFF
j_gene: TRBJ2-2; abundance: NA; v_gene: TRBV5-1; CDR3aa: CASSIEATGELFF
j_gene: TRBJ1-2; abundance: NA; v_gene: TRBV15; CDR3aa: CATSPRQGRYGYTF
j_gene: TRBJ2-3; abundance: once; v_gene: TRBV15; CDR3aa: CATSPREAEISF
j_gene: TRBJ1-2; abundance: NA; v_gene: TRBV5-4; CDR3aa: CASTPGGRVGYTF
j_gene: TRBJ2-7; abundance: few; v_gene: TRBV27; CDR3aa: CASSLTGVPYEQYF
j_gene: TRBJ1-1; abundance: NA; v_gene: TRBV5-1; CDR3aa: CASSLVGSGQNTEAFF
j_gene: TRBJ2-1; abundance: NA; v_gene: TRBV5-5; CDR3aa: CARGGAGYHNEQFF
j_gene: TRBJ1-2; abundance: NA; v_gene: TRBV28; CDR3aa: CASREQGPAGYTF
j_gene: TRBJ2-1; abundance: NA; v_gene: TRBV5-4; CDR3aa: CASSLVGAGDNEQFF